Here is one TCR beta chain with its context. The antigen is not known. The data derive from a study of graft-versus-host responses after intestinal transplantation. Whole-study results and caveats: Graft-versus-host to host-versus-graft clonal ratios in allografts were high in patients with graft-donor T cell macrochimerism.

CDR1 and CDR2 (germline): SQVTM, ANQGSEA. The CDR3 consists of 13 residues. Trimming removed 7 bases from V and 1 base from J, with 13 bases in between. Assay used: immunoSEQ multiplex PCR; TCRdb lists only in-frame clones, some missing. The sample lists over 100,000 clones, about 92% occurring once. Sequencing used unstimulated CD8+ T cells sorted from spleen or lymph node cells, obtained before transplant. The gene calls are TRBV29-1 and TRBJ1-1; D remains unclear. The receptor comes from a human donor who was the organ donor for an intestinal transplant. This chain's CDR3 is CSAVGGGNTEAFF. CDR3 coding DNA: TGCAGCGCTGTAGGCGGAGGGAACACTGAAGCTTTCTTT.